The T cell receptor beta chain under discussion was sequenced for a study of regulatory T cells in long-lasting Graves disease. Findings of the study overall: Persistent disease preferred TRBV28, TRBJ1-2 and TRBJ2-5.

This clonotype has at least ten counts. The antigen remains undetermined. Germline CDR1 MDHEN, CDR2 SYDVKM. Germline trimming cut 6 bases from V and 5 bases from J; bases unmatched to any gene: 2. This CDR3 comprises 14 residues. The authors built TCR beta libraries using iRepertoire HTBI primers and Arm-PCR of CDR3 regions. Each CDR3 protein gets one entry after TCRdb re-called the multiplex PCR reads with MiXCR. The sample gives 350,000 to 450,000 distinct CDR3 sequences, approximately 22% of which show up once; roughly an eighth is in the top ten. Regarding time point: persistent/refractory GD, antithyroid drugs over 5 years with positive TRAb. Following extraction of RNA from PBMCs, that RNA was used to make the TCR library.

This receptor was obtained from a female donor with Graves disease. The sequences come from peripheral blood mononuclear cells (PBMCs), collected when the disease was refractory, from a patient treated with antithyroid drugs. V gene TRBV28 combines with J gene TRBJ1-4; 11 bases align to TRBD1. The CDR3 nucleotides are TGTGCCAGCAGAGGGGACAGGGGGAATGAAAAACTGTTTTTT. Translation gives CASRGDRGNEKLFF.